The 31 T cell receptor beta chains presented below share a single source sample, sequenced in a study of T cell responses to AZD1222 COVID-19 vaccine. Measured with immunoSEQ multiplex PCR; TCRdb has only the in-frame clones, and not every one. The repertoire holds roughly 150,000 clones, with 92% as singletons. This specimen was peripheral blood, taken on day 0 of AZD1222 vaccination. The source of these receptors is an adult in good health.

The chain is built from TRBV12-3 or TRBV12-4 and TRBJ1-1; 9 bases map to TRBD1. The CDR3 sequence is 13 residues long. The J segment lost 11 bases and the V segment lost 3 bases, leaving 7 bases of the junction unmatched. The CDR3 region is CASSFDRGDRAFF. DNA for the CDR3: TGTGCCAGCAGTTTCGACAGGGGGGATCGGGCTTTCTTT.

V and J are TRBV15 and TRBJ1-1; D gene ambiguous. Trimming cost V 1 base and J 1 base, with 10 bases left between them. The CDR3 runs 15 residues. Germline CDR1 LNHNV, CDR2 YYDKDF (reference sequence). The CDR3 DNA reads TGTGCCACCAGCAGAGGTGGACGGCCGAACACTGAAGCTTTCTTT. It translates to CATSRGGRPNTEAFF. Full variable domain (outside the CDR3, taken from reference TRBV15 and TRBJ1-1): DAMVIQNPRYQVTQFGKPVTLSCSQTLNHNVMYWYQQKSSQAPKLLFHYYDKDFNNEADTPDNFQSRRPNTSFCFLDIRSPGLGDTAMYLCATSRGGRPNTEAFFGQGTRLTVV.

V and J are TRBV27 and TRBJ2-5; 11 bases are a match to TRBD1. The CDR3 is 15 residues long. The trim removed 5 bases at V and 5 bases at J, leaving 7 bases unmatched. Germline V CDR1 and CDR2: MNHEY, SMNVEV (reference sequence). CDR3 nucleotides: TGTGCCAGCAGTCCGTCCGGGACAGGGGGGGAGACCCAGTACTTC. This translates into CASSPSGTGGETQYF.

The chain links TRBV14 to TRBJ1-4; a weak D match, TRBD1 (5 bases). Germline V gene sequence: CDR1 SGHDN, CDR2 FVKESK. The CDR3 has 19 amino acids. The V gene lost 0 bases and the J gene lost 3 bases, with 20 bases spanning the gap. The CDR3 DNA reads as TGTGCCAGCAGCCAAGATCAGTGGGGAAAGGGACGGGCTAATGAAAAACTGTTTTTT. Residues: CASSQDQWGKGRANEKLFF.

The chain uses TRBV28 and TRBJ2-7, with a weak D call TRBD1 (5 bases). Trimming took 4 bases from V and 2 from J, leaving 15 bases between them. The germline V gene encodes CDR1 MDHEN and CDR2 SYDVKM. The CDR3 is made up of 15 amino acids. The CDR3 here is CASSSPTDITYEQYF. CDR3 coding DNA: TGTGCCAGCAGTTCGCCGACAGATATTACCTACGAGCAGTACTTC.

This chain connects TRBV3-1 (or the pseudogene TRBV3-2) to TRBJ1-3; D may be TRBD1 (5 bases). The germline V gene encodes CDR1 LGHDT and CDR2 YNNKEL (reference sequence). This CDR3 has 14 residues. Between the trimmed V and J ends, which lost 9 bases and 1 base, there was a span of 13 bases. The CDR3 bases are TGTGCCAGTTCCGACAGTCCTTCTGGAAACACCATATATTTT. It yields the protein CASSDSPSGNTIYF.

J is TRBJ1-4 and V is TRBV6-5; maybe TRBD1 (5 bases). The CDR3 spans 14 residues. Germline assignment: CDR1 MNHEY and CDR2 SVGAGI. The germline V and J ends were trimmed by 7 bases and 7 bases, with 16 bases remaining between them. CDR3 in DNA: TGTGCCAGCAACCAAGAGGACAACGTTGAAAAACTGTTTTTT. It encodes CASNQEDNVEKLFF.

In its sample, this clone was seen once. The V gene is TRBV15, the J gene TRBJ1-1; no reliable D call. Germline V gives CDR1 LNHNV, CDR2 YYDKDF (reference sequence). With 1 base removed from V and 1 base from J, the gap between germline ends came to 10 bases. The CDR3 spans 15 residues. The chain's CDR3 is CATSRGTWGNTEAFF. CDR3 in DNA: TGTGCCACCAGCAGAGGAACATGGGGGAACACTGAAGCTTTCTTT.

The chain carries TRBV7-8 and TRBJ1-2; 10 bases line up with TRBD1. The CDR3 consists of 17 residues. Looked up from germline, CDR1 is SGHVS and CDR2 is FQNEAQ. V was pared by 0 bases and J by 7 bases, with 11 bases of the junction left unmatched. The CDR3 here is CASSLAGTGVSGGGYTF. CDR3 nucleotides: TGTGCCAGCAGCTTAGCCGGGACAGGGGTTTCTGGTGGTGGCTACACCTTC.

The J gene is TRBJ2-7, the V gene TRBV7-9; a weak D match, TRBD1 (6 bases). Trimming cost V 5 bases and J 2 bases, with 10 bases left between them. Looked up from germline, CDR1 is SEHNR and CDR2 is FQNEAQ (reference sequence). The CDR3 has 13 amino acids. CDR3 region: CASSRQDTYEQYF. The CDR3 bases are TGTGCCAGCAGCCGACAGGATACCTACGAGCAGTACTTC.

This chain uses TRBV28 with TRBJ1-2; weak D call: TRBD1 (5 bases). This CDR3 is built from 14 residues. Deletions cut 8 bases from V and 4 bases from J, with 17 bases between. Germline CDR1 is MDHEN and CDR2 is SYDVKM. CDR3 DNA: TGTGCCAGCCGTCGGGGGGGTTTTAGCTATGGCTACACCTTC. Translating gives CASRRGGFSYGYTF.

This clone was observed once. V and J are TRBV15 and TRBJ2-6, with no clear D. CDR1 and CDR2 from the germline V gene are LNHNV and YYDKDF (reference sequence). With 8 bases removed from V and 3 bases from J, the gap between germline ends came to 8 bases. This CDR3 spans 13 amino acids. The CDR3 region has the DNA TGTGCCACCGGCTTTGGTGGGGCCAACGTCCTGACTTTC. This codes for CATGFGGANVLTF.

In DNA, the CDR3 is TGCGCCAGCAGCTGGACTACGGGCTCCTACAATGAGCAGTTCTTC. Its protein product is CASSWTTGSYNEQFF. The genes are TRBV5-1 and TRBJ2-1, with a possible D match to TRBD2 (6 bases). Trimming pared 3 bases from V and 0 bases from J, leaving 10 bases between. The CDR3 covers 15 residues. CDR1 and CDR2 (germline): SGHRS, YFSETQ.

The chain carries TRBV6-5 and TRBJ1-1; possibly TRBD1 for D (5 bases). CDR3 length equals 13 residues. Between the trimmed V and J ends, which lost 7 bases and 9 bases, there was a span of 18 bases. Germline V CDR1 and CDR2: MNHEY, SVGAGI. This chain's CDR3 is CASKGTLPGQAFF. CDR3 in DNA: TGTGCCAGCAAGGGGACCCTACCCGGCCAAGCTTTCTTT.

The CDR3 region is CASSLGGGEYNEQFF. In nucleotides, the CDR3 is TGCGCCAGCAGCTTGGGCGGCGGGGAGTACAATGAGCAGTTCTTC. The rearrangement joins TRBV5-1 to TRBJ2-1; D is possibly TRBD2 (6 bases). This CDR3 spans 15 amino acids. Trimming shortened V by 0 bases and J by 4 bases, and 11 bases separated the two germline ends. CDR1 and CDR2 from the germline V gene are SGHRS and YFSETQ.

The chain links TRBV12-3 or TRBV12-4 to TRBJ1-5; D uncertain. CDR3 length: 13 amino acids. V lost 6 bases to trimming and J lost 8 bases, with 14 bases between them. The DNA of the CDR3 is TGTGCCAGCAGCTTGGGAACACAAGAGCCCCAGCATTTT. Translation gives CASSLGTQEPQHF.

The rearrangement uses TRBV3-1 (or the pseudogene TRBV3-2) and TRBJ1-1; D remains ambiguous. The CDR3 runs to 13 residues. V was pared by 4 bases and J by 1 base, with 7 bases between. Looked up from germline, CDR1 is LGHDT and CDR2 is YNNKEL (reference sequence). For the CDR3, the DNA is TGTGCCAGCAGCCCCACTCCGAACACTGAAGCTTTCTTT. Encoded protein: CASSPTPNTEAFF.

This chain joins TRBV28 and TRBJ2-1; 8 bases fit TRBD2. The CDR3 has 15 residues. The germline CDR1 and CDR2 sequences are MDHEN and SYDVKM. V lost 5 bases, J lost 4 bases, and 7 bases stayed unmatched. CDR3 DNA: TGTGCCAGCAGTGGGGGCGGGAGGATGTACAATGAGCAGTTCTTC. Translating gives CASSGGGRMYNEQFF.

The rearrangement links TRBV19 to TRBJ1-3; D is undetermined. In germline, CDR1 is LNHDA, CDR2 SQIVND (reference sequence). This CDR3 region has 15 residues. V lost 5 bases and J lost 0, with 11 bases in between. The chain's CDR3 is CASSVVPSSGNTIYF. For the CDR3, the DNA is TGTGCCAGTAGTGTGGTCCCGAGCTCTGGAAACACCATATATTTT.

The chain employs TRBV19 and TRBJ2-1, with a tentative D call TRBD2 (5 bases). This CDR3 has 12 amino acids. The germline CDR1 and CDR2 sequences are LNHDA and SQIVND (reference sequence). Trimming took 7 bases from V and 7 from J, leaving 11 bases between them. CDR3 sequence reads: CASKTSGNEQFF. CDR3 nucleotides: TGTGCCAGTAAAACATCGGGGAATGAGCAGTTCTTC.

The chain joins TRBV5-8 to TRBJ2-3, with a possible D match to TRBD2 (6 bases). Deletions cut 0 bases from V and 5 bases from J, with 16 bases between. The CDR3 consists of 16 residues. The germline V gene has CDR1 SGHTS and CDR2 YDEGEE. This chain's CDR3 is CASSLGTGVSLDTQYF. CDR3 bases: TGTGCCAGCAGCTTGGGAACGGGGGTCAGCCTAGATACGCAGTATTTT. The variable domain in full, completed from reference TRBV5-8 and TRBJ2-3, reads EAGVTQSPTHLIKTRGQQATLRCSPISGHTSVYWYQQALGLGLQFLLWYDEGEERNRGNFPPRFSGRQFPNYSSELNVNALELEDSALYLCASSLGTGVSLDTQYFGPGTRLTVL.

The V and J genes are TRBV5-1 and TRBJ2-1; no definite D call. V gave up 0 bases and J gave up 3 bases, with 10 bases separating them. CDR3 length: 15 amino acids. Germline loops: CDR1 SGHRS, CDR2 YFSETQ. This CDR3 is CASSLEASDYNEQFF. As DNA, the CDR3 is TGCGCCAGCAGCTTGGAGGCTTCTGACTACAATGAGCAGTTCTTC.

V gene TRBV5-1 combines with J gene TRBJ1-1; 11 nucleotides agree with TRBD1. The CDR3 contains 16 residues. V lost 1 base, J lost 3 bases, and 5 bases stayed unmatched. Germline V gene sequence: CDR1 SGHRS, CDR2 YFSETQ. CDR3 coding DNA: TGCGCCAGCAGCTTGTGGACAGGGGGCAAGGACACTGAAGCTTTCTTT. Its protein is CASSLWTGGKDTEAFF.

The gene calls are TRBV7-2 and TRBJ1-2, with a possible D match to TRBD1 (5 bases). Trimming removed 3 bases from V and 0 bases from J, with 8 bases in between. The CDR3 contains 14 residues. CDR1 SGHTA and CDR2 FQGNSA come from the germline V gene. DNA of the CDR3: TGTGCCAGCAGCTTCGACAGAGCTAACTATGGCTACACCTTC. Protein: CASSFDRANYGYTF.

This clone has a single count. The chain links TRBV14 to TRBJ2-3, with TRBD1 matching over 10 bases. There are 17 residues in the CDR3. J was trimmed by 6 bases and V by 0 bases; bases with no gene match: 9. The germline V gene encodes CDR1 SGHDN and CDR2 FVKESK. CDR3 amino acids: CASSQDLRDRGWDTQYF. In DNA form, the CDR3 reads TGTGCCAGCAGCCAAGATCTAAGGGACAGGGGTTGGGATACGCAGTATTTT.

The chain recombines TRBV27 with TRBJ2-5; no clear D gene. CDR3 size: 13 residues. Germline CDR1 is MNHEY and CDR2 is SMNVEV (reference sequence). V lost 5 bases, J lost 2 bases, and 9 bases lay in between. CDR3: CASSARSQETQYF. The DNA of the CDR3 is TGTGCCAGCAGTGCCCGGTCGCAAGAGACCCAGTACTTC.

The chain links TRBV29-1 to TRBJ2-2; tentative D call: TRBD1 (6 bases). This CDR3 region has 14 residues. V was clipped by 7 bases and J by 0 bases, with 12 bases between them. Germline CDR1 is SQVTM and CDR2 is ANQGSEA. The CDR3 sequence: CSGFRDTNTGELFF. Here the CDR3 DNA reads TGCAGCGGGTTCCGGGACACGAACACCGGGGAGCTGTTTTTT.

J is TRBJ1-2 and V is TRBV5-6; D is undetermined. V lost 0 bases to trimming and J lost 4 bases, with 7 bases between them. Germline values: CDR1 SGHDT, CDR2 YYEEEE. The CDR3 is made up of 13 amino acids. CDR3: CASSLGEFYGYTF. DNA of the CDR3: TGTGCCAGCAGCTTGGGAGAATTCTATGGCTACACCTTC. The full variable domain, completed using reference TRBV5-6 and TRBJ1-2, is DAGVTQSPTHLIKTRGQQVTLRCSPKSGHDTVSWYQQALGQGPQFIFQYYEEEERQRGNFPDRFSGHQFPNYSSELNVNALLLGDSALYLCASSLGEFYGYTFGSGTRLTVV.

The CDR3 DNA sequence: TGCGCCAGCTCAGGGCCCGGACACACTGAAGCTTTCTTT. Its protein product is CASSGPGHTEAFF. J is TRBJ1-1 and V is TRBV5-1; TRBD1 might be the D (5 bases). The length of the CDR3 is 13 residues. Looked up from germline, CDR1 is SGHRS and CDR2 is YFSETQ. The V gene lost 7 bases and the J gene lost 3 bases, with 13 bases spanning the gap.

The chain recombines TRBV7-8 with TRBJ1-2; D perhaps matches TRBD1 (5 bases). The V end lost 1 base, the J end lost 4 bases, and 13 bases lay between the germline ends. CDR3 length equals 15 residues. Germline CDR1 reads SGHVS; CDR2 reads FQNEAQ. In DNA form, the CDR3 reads TGTGCCAGCAGCTTAGGGCAGGGAGGGCCCTATGGCTACACCTTC. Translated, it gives CASSLGQGGPYGYTF.

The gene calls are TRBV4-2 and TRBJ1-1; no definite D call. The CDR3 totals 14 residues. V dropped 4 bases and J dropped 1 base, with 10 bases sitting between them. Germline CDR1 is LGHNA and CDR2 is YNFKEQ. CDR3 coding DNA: TGTGCCAGCAGCCCCCTGAACGGGAACACTGAAGCTTTCTTT. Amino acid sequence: CASSPLNGNTEAFF.